Described below is a single T cell receptor (beta chain) sequence and its context. The record originates from a study of control samples from healthy donors and cancer patients. This CDR3 has 16 amino acids. After removal of 1 base from V and 3 bases from J, the junction contained 5 bases not matched to a gene. The germline V gene encodes CDR1 LGHDT and CDR2 YNNKEL (reference sequence). Here immunoSEQ multiplex PCR was the method, and the copy in TCRdb shows in-frame clones only, minus some. Found here are about 180,000 clones, nearly 90% of them singletons; the top ten hold roughly 1.3%. V gene TRBV3-1 (or the pseudogene TRBV3-2) combines with J gene TRBJ1-5, with 8 bases lining up with TRBD1. The TCR was taken from a woman aged 45-60 years in good health. The material sequenced was blood. The CDR3 bases are TGTGCCAGCAGCCAAGCTGGGACAGGCCTCAATCAGCCCCAGCATTTT. Protein sequence: CASSQAGTGLNQPQHF.